The present entry profiles one TCR beta chain with its context. This specimen comes from a study of blood T cell repertoires in COVID-19. In the study overall: Samples came from the United States, Italy and Spain, spanning acute and convalescent COVID-19.

The CDR3 is made up of 19 amino acids. Germline V gene sequence: CDR1 LNHDA, CDR2 SQIVND (reference sequence). The junction had 22 bases not matched to a gene; V was cut back by 4 bases and J by 9 bases. Across under 25 US areas, participants ranged in age from about 18 to 100 years. Per the authors' pipeline: Reference gene primer amplification gave estimated nucleated cell counts. This table comes from immunoSEQ multiplex PCR, and its TCRdb copy is limited to in-frame clones, with some not included. That table gives V, J and clone size, and the DNA gave D and trimming. The sample shows 200,000 to 300,000 clones, about nine tenths of them seen only once.

Material for sequencing was PBMCs or T cells enriched from blood (not recorded which). This clonotype originated in a woman aged 18-30 years who had recovered from COVID-19. J is TRBJ2-1 and V is TRBV19; TRBD1 agrees at 9 bases. The CDR3 nucleotides read TGTGCCAGTAGTACCGTTCGTCTTACCACGGGGACAGGGTCAGGTGAGCAGTTCTTC. It translates to CASSTVRLTTGTGSGEQFF. The full variable domain, in which reference TRBV19 and TRBJ2-1 provide the parts outside the CDR3, is DGGITQSPKYLFRKEGQNVTLSCEQNLNHDAMYWYRQDPGQGLRLIYYSQIVNDFQKGDIAEGYSVSREKKESFPLTVTSAQKNPTAFYLCASSTVRLTTGTGSGEQFFGPGTRLTVL.